This T cell receptor (beta chain) was sequenced for a study of cytomegalovirus exposure and HLA in healthy donors. Findings and caveats of the study: The authors enumerated roughly 160 TCR beta chains as linked to cytomegalovirus. The study assumed roughly uniform donor sequencing depth for presence/absence analyses.

Primers included in the PCR were 60 Vbeta and 13 Jbeta primers. The authors' processing: In a later analysis, tens of millions of unique TCR beta chains included roughly 11 million shared by two or more donors. Here immunoSEQ multiplex PCR was the method, and the copy in TCRdb shows in-frame clones only, minus some. That table gives V, J and clone size, and the DNA gave D and trimming. This table has about 120,000 clones, around 85% appearing once. Germline values: CDR1 SQVTM, CDR2 ANQGSEA. This CDR3 is built from 12 residues. With 7 bases clipped from V and 6 bases from J, the junction kept 4 bases outside the gene matches. As concerns this clone: Its cognate antigen is unknown.

The source of this sequence is a man between 18 and 35 years old in good health and CMV-seropositive. The V and J genes are TRBV29-1 and TRBJ1-4, with 8 bases identical to TRBD1. The sequencing sample was made of PBMCs. The CDR3 coding sequence is TGCAGCGCTGTGACAGGGGATGAAAAACTGTTTTTT. This encodes CSAVTGDEKLFF.